Presented here are 4 T cell receptor beta chains from one specimen sequenced in a study of HIV-infected children after antiretroviral therapy interruption. As to treatment: PENTA 11 planned treatment interruption arm or continuous ART arm. Unique molecular identifiers were included in an RNA-based 3' RACE TCR library. In TCRdb, the 3' RACE reads were re-called with MiXCR into one record per CDR3 protein. The repertoire holds 30,000 to 50,000 distinct CDR3 sequences, with under 8% as singletons. The input for sequencing was CD45RA+ CD4+ T cells from PBMCs, pooled from several time points, taken from a donor given antiretroviral therapy, either interrupted or continuous. Subset denoted: naive CD4+ CD45RA+ CD45RO- T cells. The source of these receptors is a pool of human donors with HIV.

This clonotype was detected many times. The V call is TRBV10-2, the J call TRBJ2-5; the D is unclear. The CDR3 is made up of 14 amino acids. Trimming cost V 6 bases and J 2 bases, with 13 bases left between them. In germline, CDR1 is WSHSY, CDR2 SAAADI. CDR3 residues: CASSRDPPQETQYF. The CDR3 nucleotides are TGCGCCAGCAGCCGAGACCCCCCGCAAGAGACCCAGTACTTC.

This clonotype was seen at least ten times. The chain couples TRBV15 to TRBJ2-3; the D call may be TRBD1 or TRBD2 (5 bases each). CDR1 and CDR2 (germline): LNHNV, YYDKDF (reference sequence). The CDR3 spans 15 residues. The V end was cut by 1 base, the J end by 2 bases, with 10 bases between. The CDR3 nucleotides are TGTGCCACCAGCAGAGTCGGGACGAACACAGATACGCAGTATTTT. It yields the protein CATSRVGTNTDTQYF.

This clonotype came up many times. V usage is TRBV7-2 and J usage is TRBJ2-1; D ambiguous. Germline assignment: CDR1 SGHTA and CDR2 FQGNSA. Trimming removed 6 bases at V and 7 bases at J, with 10 bases between. The CDR3 extends over 12 amino acids. The CDR3 loop is CASRRIDNEQFF. The CDR3 region has the DNA TGTGCCAGCAGGCGTATTGATAATGAGCAGTTCTTC.

At least ten counts were recorded for this clonotype. The chain has TRBV25-1 and TRBJ2-5, with 8 bases aligning to TRBD1. The length of the CDR3 is 16 residues. The V and J ends lost 3 bases and 0 bases, in that order; junction bases with no gene match: 6. Germline loops: CDR1 MGHDK, CDR2 SYGVNS. The CDR3 sequence: CASSDSGTGHQETQYF. CDR3 in DNA: TGTGCCAGCAGTGACTCCGGGACAGGACACCAAGAGACCCAGTACTTC.